The entry that follows covers one TCR beta chain sequence. The data originate from a study of cytomegalovirus exposure and HLA in healthy donors. Trimming at V came to 5 bases and at J to 1 base, leaving 6 bases not matched to a gene. Germline V gene sequence: CDR1 LNHDA, CDR2 SQIVND (reference sequence). The CDR3 length is 15 residues. PCR primers comprised 60 Vbeta and 13 Jbeta primers. Data came from immunoSEQ multiplex PCR; TCRdb stores just in-frame clones and leaves some out. Here the sample spans over 150,000 clones, 80% to 90% being singletons. The clonotype comes from a woman aged 45-59 years in good health and CMV-seronegative. This rearrangement joins TRBV19 to TRBJ2-7; 9 bases are shared with TRBD1. The sequenced sample was PBMCs. CDR3 sequence: CASSSLGTGSYEQYF. DNA of the CDR3: TGTGCCAGTAGTTCCTTGGGGACAGGGTCCTACGAGCAGTACTTC.